The sequence of this T cell receptor beta chain was determined in a study of CD8+ T cells in alopecia areata. Findings of the study overall: On tofacitinib, scalp and blood still held many of the expanded lesional clones.

The sample's treatment: oral pan-JAK inhibitor, 5-10 mg twice daily. Germline CDR1 is SGHRS and CDR2 is YFSETQ. The CDR3 runs to 15 residues. V shed 1 base and J shed 5 bases, with 15 bases lying between them. cDNA serving as the sequencing template came from extracted, reverse transcribed RNA. Libraries were prepared by immunoSEQ multiplex PCR; TCRdb keeps only in-frame clonotypes and omits some of them. This sample has approximately 180,000 clones, with roughly 60% found just once. This clone appeared a single time. The antigen is undetermined. The chain uses TRBV5-1 and TRBJ2-5; either TRBD1 or TRBD2 may fit D (5 bases each). This TCR was recovered from a human donor with alopecia areata. Sequenced material: CD4+ T cells sorted from blood, taken at week 24, from a patient treated with tofacitinib. This CDR3 reads CASSLSGQGAETQYF. The CDR3 bases are TGCGCCAGCAGCTTGTCAGGCCAGGGAGCGGAGACCCAGTACTTC.